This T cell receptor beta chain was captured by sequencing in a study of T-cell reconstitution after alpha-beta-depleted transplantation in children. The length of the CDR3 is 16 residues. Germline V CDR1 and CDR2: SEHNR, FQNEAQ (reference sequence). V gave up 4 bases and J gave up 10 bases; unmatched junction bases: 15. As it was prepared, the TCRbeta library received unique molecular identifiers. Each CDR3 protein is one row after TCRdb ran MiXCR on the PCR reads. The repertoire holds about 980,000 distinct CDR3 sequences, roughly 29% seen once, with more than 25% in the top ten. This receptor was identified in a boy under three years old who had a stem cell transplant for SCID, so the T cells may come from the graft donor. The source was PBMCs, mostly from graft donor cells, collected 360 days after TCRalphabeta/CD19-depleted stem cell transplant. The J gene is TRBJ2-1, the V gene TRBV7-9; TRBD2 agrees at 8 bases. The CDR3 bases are TGTGCCAGCAGCTCCTATGGACTAGCACGGTCGCCCGAGCAGTTCTTC. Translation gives CASSSYGLARSPEQFF.